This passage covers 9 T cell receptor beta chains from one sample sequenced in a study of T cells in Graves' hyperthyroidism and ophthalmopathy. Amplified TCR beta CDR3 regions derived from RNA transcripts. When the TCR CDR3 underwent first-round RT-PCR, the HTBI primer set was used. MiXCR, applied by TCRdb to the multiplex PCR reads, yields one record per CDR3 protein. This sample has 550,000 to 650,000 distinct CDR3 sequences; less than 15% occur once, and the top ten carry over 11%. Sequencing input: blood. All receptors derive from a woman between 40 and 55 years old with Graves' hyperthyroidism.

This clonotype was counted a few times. The CDR3 DNA reads as TGTGCCAGCAGTGAACTTGGCGGTAGTCAGCCCCAGCATTTT. It codes for CASSELGGSQPQHF. The V call is TRBV2, the J call TRBJ1-5; D is ambiguous. The germline gives CDR1 SNHLY, CDR2 FYNNEI. The CDR3 totals 14 residues. Trimming removed 2 bases from V and 6 bases from J, with 11 bases in between. The complete variable domain, with remaining parts taken from reference TRBV2 and TRBJ1-5, reads EPEVTQTPSHQVTQMGQEVILRCVPISNHLYFYWYRQILGQKVEFLVSFYNNEISEKSEIFDDQFSVERPDGSNFTLKIRSTKLEDSAMYFCASSELGGSQPQHFGDGTRLSIL.

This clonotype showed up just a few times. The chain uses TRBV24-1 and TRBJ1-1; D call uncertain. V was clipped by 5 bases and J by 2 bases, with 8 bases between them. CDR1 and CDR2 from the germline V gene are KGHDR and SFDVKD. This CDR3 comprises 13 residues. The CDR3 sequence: CATSVGGNTEAFF. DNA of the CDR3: TGTGCCACCAGTGTCGGTGGTAACACTGAAGCTTTCTTT.

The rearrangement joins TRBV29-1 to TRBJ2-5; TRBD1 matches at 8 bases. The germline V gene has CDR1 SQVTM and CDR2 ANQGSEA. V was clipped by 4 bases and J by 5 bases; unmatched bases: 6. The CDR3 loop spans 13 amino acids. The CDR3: CSVVWTGWETQYF. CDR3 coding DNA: TGCAGCGTTGTGTGGACAGGGTGGGAGACCCAGTACTTC.

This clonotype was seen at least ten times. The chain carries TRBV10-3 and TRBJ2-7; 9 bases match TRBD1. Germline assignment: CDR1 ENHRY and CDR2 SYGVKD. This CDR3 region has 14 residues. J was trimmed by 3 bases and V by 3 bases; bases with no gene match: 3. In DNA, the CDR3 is TGTGCCATCAGTGACCTGACAGGGGGCTACGAGCAGTACTTC. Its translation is CAISDLTGGYEQYF.

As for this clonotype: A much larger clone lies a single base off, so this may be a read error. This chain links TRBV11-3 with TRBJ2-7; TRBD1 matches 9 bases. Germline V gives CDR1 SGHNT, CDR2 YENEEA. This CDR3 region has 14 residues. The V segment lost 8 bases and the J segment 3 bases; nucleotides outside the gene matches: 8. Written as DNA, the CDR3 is TGTGCCAGCGGCAAACGGACAGGGGACTACGAGCAGTACTTC. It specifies CASGKRTGDYEQYF.

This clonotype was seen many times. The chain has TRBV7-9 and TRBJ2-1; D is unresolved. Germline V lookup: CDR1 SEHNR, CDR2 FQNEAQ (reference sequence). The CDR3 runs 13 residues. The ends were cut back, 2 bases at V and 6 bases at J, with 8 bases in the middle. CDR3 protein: CASSLTRFNEQFF. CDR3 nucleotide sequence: TGTGCCAGCAGCTTAACCAGATTCAATGAGCAGTTCTTC. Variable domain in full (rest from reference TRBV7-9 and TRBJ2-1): DTGVSQNPRHKITKRGQNVTFRCDPISEHNRLYWYRQTLGQGPEFLTYFQNEAQLEKSRLLSDRFSAERPKGSFSTLEIQRTEQGDSAMYLCASSLTRFNEQFFGPGTRLTVL.

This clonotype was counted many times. CDR3 sequence (DNA): TGTGCCAGCAGCCAAATGACCGGTAAAAACATTCAGTACTTC. Translated: CASSQMTGKNIQYF. The V call is TRBV3-1, the J call TRBJ2-4, with D uncertain. Germline values: CDR1 LGHDT, CDR2 YNNKEL (reference sequence). Trimming shortened V by 2 bases and J by 4 bases, and 9 bases separated the two germline ends. This CDR3 is 14 amino acids long. Filled out from reference TRBV3-1 and TRBJ2-4, the complete variable domain reads DTAVSQTPKYLVTQMGNDKSIKCEQNLGHDTMYWYKQDSKKFLKIMFSYNNKELIINETVPNRFSPKSPDKAHLNLHINSLELGDSAVYFCASSQMTGKNIQYFGAGTRLSVL.

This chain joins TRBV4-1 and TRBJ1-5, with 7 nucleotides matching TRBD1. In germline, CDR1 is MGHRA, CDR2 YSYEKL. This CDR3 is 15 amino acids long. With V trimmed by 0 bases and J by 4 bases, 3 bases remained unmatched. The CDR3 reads CASSQEDRVNQPQHF. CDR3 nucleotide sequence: TGCGCCAGCAGCCAAGAAGACAGGGTGAATCAGCCCCAGCATTTT.

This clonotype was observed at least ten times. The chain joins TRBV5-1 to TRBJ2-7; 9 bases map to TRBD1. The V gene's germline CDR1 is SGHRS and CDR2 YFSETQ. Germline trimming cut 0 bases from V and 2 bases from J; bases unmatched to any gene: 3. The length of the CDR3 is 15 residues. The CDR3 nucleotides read TGCGCCAGCAGCTTGGGGGGGACAGGGCCCTACGAGCAGTACTTC. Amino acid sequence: CASSLGGTGPYEQYF.